The 22 T cell receptor beta chains presented below share a single source sample, sequenced in a study of T cell changes during pregnancy in multiple sclerosis (dated by TCRdb to between 2017 and 2020). Library generation was performed with the immunoSEQ multiplex PCR assay. The clones in this table, taken by TCRdb from immuneACCESS, are in-frame only. Not every clone is retained; where verified, under half of the shortfall comes from an unresolved V gene, and the cause of the rest is unknown. Recorded for this sample are more than 45,000 clones; around 90% of them occurred a single time. The ten largest clones represent 0.2% to 0.3% of the sample. The material sequenced was CD4+ T cells from peripheral blood mononuclear cells, taken in the second trimester of pregnancy. The source is a female donor with multiple sclerosis, enrolled in a pregnancy study.

The V and J genes are TRBV4-1 and TRBJ1-6; a possible D gene is TRBD1 (6 bases). CDR3 size: 15 residues. V was clipped by 0 bases and J by 9 bases, with 12 bases between them. Germline loops: CDR1 MGHRA, CDR2 YSYEKL. Here the CDR3 DNA reads TGCGCCAGCAGCCAAGATCCAGGGGTAAGTTCACCCCTCCACTTT. It yields the protein CASSQDPGVSSPLHF.

V gene TRBV10-2 combines with J gene TRBJ2-6; D may be TRBD1 (6 bases). V lost 3 bases to trimming and J lost 2 bases, with 8 bases between them. This CDR3 spans 15 amino acids. Germline loops: CDR1 WSHSY, CDR2 SAAADI. CDR3 nucleotide sequence: TGCGCCAGCAGTGATACAGGGACTGGGGCCAACGTCCTGACTTTC. Amino acid sequence: CASSDTGTGANVLTF.

The V gene is TRBV6-4, the J gene TRBJ2-5, with TRBD2 matching over 7 bases. The length of the CDR3 is 15 residues. Germline V gene data show CDR1 as MRHNA and CDR2 as SNTAGT. The V segment lost 8 bases and the J segment 4 bases; nucleotides outside the gene matches: 13. The CDR3 spells CASAASGGGGETQYF. The CDR3 nucleotides read TGTGCCAGCGCTGCTAGCGGCGGTGGGGGAGAGACCCAGTACTTC.

The chain recombines TRBV21-1 with TRBJ2-7; the D call of TRBD2 is as the table states it, not checked on the DNA. TRBV21-1 is a pseudogene locus. The CDR3 covers 22 residues. This CDR3 is CASSKNLWIGTRRLLASYEQYF. The CDR3 bases are TGTGCCAGCAGCAAAAATTTATGGATCGGGACTAGAAGACTTCTCGCCTCCTACGAGCAGTACTTC.

The V and J genes are TRBV11-3 and TRBJ1-1; D call uncertain. Germline CDR1 reads SGHNT; CDR2 reads YENEEA. The CDR3 has 15 amino acids. Trimming pared 0 bases from V and 4 bases from J, leaving 12 bases between. The CDR3 sequence: CASSLDYGVGTEAFF. Written as DNA, the CDR3 is TGTGCCAGCAGCTTAGATTACGGAGTTGGCACTGAAGCTTTCTTT.

By share of the sample, this clone is medium-sized. The chain carries TRBV4-1 and TRBJ1-1, with 8 bases identical to TRBD1. The CDR3 consists of 14 residues. The J segment lost 4 bases and the V segment lost 6 bases, leaving 7 bases of the junction unmatched. Germline CDR1 and CDR2: MGHRA and YSYEKL. Written as DNA, the CDR3 is TGCGCCAGCAGTCTCACACAGGGGGGCACTGAAGCTTTCTTT. This sequence encodes CASSLTQGGTEAFF.

The count of this clone is one. The rearrangement links TRBV6-1 to TRBJ2-2, with D possibly matching TRBD1 (6 bases). The CDR3 has 14 amino acids. Germline CDR1 and CDR2: MNHNS and SASEGT. The ends were cut back, 5 bases at V and 5 bases at J, with 12 bases in the middle. CDR3 protein: CASSSGAFTGELFF. CDR3 nucleotides: TGTGCCAGCAGTTCAGGGGCATTTACCGGGGAGCTGTTTTTT.

This chain links TRBV7-8 with TRBJ2-3; D is possibly TRBD2 (5 bases). Trimming removed 0 bases at V and 8 bases at J, with 15 bases between. The CDR3 extends over 15 amino acids. Germline V gene sequence: CDR1 SGHVS, CDR2 FQNEAQ. The CDR3 region is CASSLARRYGGTQYF. In nucleotides, the CDR3 is TGTGCCAGCAGCTTAGCGCGCCGTTACGGAGGTACGCAGTATTTT.

The V call is TRBV5-1, the J call TRBJ1-6; TRBD1 is a possible D gene (5 bases). The V gene lost 7 bases and the J gene lost 10 bases, with 24 bases spanning the gap. The V gene's germline CDR1 is SGHRS and CDR2 YFSETQ. The CDR3 length is 16 residues. CDR3 DNA sequence: TGCGCCAGCCCCACCCTTCTGACAGTTATGGGCTCACCCCTCCACTTT. Translating gives CASPTLLTVMGSPLHF.

The chain employs TRBV5-5 and TRBJ2-1, with 8 bases lining up with TRBD1. This CDR3 comprises 14 residues. From germline, CDR1 is SGHKS and CDR2 YYEKEE (reference sequence). Trimming took 4 bases from V and 5 from J; bases not matched to a gene: 5. CDR3 sequence: CASSVGTGNNEQFF. The CDR3 bases are TGTGCCAGCAGCGTCGGGACAGGCAACAATGAGCAGTTCTTC.

The chain links TRBV5-1 to TRBJ2-1; 15 bases are shared with TRBD2. Looked up from germline, CDR1 is SGHRS and CDR2 is YFSETQ. With V trimmed by 4 bases and J by 9 bases, 11 bases remained unmatched. CDR3 size: 17 residues. The DNA of the CDR3 is TGCGCCAGCAGCATGGGACTAGCGGGGGGAAGTTTTTTTGAGCAGTTCTTC. Translating gives CASSMGLAGGSFFEQFF.

The CDR3 loop reads CASSQVAGATSYEQYF. Here the CDR3 DNA reads TGTGCCAGCAGCCAAGTAGCGGGAGCCACCTCCTACGAGCAGTACTTC. The genes are TRBV4-2 and TRBJ2-7; TRBD2 aligns across 9 bases. Trimming removed 1 base from V and 0 bases from J; junction bases left unmatched: 4. Germline-derived CDR1 and CDR2 are LGHNA and YNFKEQ. The CDR3 has 16 residues.

The chain recombines TRBV19 with TRBJ1-2; D call uncertain. Germline loops: CDR1 LNHDA, CDR2 SQIVND (reference sequence). With 7 bases removed from V and 3 bases from J, the gap between germline ends came to 21 bases. The CDR3 runs 16 residues. The CDR3 sequence is CASTLEPLSGYYGYTF. CDR3 nucleotides: TGTGCCAGTACGCTCGAACCCCTGAGCGGATACTATGGCTACACCTTC. Filled out from reference TRBV19 and TRBJ1-2, the complete variable domain reads DGGITQSPKYLFRKEGQNVTLSCEQNLNHDAMYWYRQDPGQGLRLIYYSQIVNDFQKGDIAEGYSVSREKKESFPLTVTSAQKNPTAFYLCASTLEPLSGYYGYTFGSGTRLTVV.

This chain uses TRBV6-6 with TRBJ1-2; D gene ambiguous. There are 14 residues in the CDR3. Germline CDR1 reads MNHNY; CDR2 reads SVGAGI (reference sequence). The V end was cut by 4 bases, the J end by 4 bases, with 13 bases between. The CDR3 loop reads CASSSYPGSYGYTF. For the CDR3, the DNA is TGTGCCAGCAGTTCATACCCGGGTAGCTATGGCTACACCTTC.

J is TRBJ1-5 and V is TRBV19, with TRBD1 matching over 9 bases. The CDR3 loop spans 19 amino acids. V trimming: 5 bases; J trimming: 0 bases; junction bases outside the gene matches: 14. In germline, CDR1 is LNHDA, CDR2 SQIVND (reference sequence). CDR3 sequence reads: CASSPPLTGGGYSNQPQHF. CDR3 bases: TGTGCCAGTAGTCCTCCTCTGACAGGGGGAGGGTATAGCAATCAGCCCCAGCATTTT.

V and J are TRBV5-4 and TRBJ2-3; 7 bases are shared with TRBD2. In germline, CDR1 is SGHNT, CDR2 YYREEE (reference sequence). Unmatched junction bases numbered 5, after V lost 5 bases and J lost 2 bases. The CDR3 is made up of 14 amino acids. In DNA, the CDR3 is TGTGCCAGCAGTCGGGAGGAAAACACAGATACGCAGTATTTT. This translates into CASSREENTDTQYF.

The chain carries TRBV5-4 and TRBJ2-1, with 10 bases fitting TRBD1. Trimming at V came to 4 bases and at J to 7 bases, leaving 8 bases not matched to a gene. The CDR3 extends over 15 amino acids. The germline V gene encodes CDR1 SGHNT and CDR2 YYREEE (reference sequence). The chain's CDR3 is CASSRGQGVKNEQFF. As DNA, the CDR3 is TGTGCCAGCAGCCGAGGACAGGGGGTTAAAAATGAGCAGTTCTTC.

The rearrangement links TRBV5-1 to TRBJ1-3; a weak D match, TRBD1 (5 bases). The germline V gene encodes CDR1 SGHRS and CDR2 YFSETQ. Trimming pared 0 bases from V and 4 bases from J, leaving 8 bases between. This CDR3 region has 14 residues. The CDR3, as DNA: TGCGCCAGCAGCTTGGCGGGGGGAGGAAACACCATATATTTT. Translated: CASSLAGGGNTIYF.

V and J are TRBV20-1 and TRBJ2-2; a possible D gene is TRBD2 (5 bases). The CDR3 length is 11 residues. Trimming left V 3 bases short and J 7 bases short, with 6 bases between. The germline gives CDR1 DFQATT, CDR2 SNEGSKA (reference sequence). Written as DNA, the CDR3 is TGCAGTGCTAGCCGGGGCGGGGAGCTGTTTTTT. Its protein product is CSASRGGELFF.

A single count supports this clone. The gene calls are TRBV11-2 and TRBJ1-3, with no clear D. Germline values: CDR1 SGHAT, CDR2 FQNNGV. The CDR3 covers 15 residues. The V gene lost 2 bases and the J gene lost 0 bases, with 8 bases spanning the gap. The CDR3 protein is CASSLHVSSGNTIYF. Written as DNA, the CDR3 is TGTGCCAGCAGCTTACATGTGAGCTCTGGAAACACCATATATTTT.

This chain connects TRBV27 to TRBJ1-1; TRBD1 aligns across 8 bases. Unmatched junction bases numbered 5, after V lost 4 bases and J lost 1 base. The CDR3 consists of 15 residues. Germline CDR1 is MNHEY and CDR2 is SMNVEV (reference sequence). CDR3 DNA sequence: TGTGCCAGCAGTTCCGCTGACAGGGGGAACACTGAAGCTTTCTTT. It is translated as CASSSADRGNTEAFF.

This clone appeared a few times. The V call is TRBV5-1, the J call TRBJ1-5; the match to TRBD1 covers 7 bases. J was trimmed by 4 bases and V by 0 bases; bases with no gene match: 4. CDR1 and CDR2 from the germline V gene are SGHRS and YFSETQ. CDR3 size: 15 residues. CDR3 in amino acids: CASSLEGAKNQPQHF. The CDR3 DNA sequence: TGCGCCAGCAGCTTGGAGGGGGCTAAAAATCAGCCCCAGCATTTT.